This TCR beta chain was sequenced for a study of siplizumab effects on memory and regulatory T cells. Study observations and caveats: Mean Treg-derived proportions of mappable alloreactive CD4+ clones were around 75% for siplizumab and about 30% for controls. In unstimulated cells, naive T cells appeared more diverse than memory T cells and seemed major alloresponse contributors.

With regard to this clone: Its matching antigen is unknown.

Per sample, approximately 10^5 TCR templates underwent assay. This table comes from immunoSEQ multiplex PCR, and its TCRdb copy is limited to in-frame clones, with some not included. The data show thousands of clones, roughly 64% seen once. The source material was effector memory CD8+ T cells sorted from blood. Indicated subset: unstimulated CD8+ effector memory T cells. The clonotype originates from a human donor in good health.

DNA of the CDR3: TGTGCCGGTGGGGGGGAAGCTTTCTTT. It yields the protein CAGGGEAFF. This chain uses TRBV7-6 with TRBJ1-1; D perhaps matches TRBD1 (5 bases). Trimming left V 11 bases short and J 8 bases short, with 9 bases between. The CDR3 consists of 9 residues. Germline V lookup: CDR1 SGHVS, CDR2 FNYEAQ.